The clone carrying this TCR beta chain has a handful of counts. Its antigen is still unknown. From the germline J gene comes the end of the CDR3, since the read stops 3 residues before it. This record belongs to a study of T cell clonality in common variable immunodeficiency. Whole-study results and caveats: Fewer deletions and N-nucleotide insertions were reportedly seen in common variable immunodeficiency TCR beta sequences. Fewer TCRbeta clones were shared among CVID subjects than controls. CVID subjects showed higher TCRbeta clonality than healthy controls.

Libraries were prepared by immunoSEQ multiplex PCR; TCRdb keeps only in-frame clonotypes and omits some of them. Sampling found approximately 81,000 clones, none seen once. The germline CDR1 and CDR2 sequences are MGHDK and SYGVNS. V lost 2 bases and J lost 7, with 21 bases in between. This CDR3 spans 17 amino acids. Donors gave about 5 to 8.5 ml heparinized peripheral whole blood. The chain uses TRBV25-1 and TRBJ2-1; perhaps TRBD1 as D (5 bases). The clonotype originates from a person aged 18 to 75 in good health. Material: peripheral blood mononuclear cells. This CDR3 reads CASSEISLTEKGNEQFF. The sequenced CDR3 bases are TGTGCCAGCAGTGAAATTTCCTTAACCGAAAAGGGGAATGAG.